Described below is a single T cell receptor beta chain sequence and its context. The antigen remains undetermined. A quantity of about 0.5 to 1 ug RNA underwent reverse transcription using random hexamers. One entry per CDR3 protein, called by TCRdb with MiXCR from the immunoSEQ multiplex PCR reads. The sample gives some 96,000 distinct CDR3 sequences, just under 95% of which show up once; about 0.3% is in the top ten. V lost 5 bases and J 4 bases, leaving 11 bases between the germline ends. The germline gives CDR1 KGHDR, CDR2 SFDVKD. The CDR3 length is 14 residues. This entry is derived from a study of CD8 T cells in Susac syndrome. On the study more broadly: Patients with Susac syndrome were, at the time of blood collection, therapy-naive, maintained on corticosteroids, or maintained on intravenous immunoglobulin alone.

Overall study results and limits: Susac syndrome CD4+ T cell repertoires showed no clonal expansion.

This chain links TRBV24-1 with TRBJ2-1; D may match TRBD1 or TRBD2 (6 bases each). Sequenced material: CD4+ T cells from PBMCs. The receptor's source is a human donor with Susac syndrome. The CDR3 bases are TGTGCCACCAGTGGGGGGGCGGAATACAATGAGCAGTTCTTC. It is translated as CATSGGAEYNEQFF.